This TCR beta chain was identified during a study of CD8 T cells in Susac syndrome. The V segment lost 4 bases and the J segment 4 bases; nucleotides outside the gene matches: 5. The CDR3 consists of 14 residues. In germline, CDR1 is MNHEY, CDR2 SVGAGI. After extraction with the RNeasy kit, about 0.5 to 1 ug of the RNA was reverse transcribed using random hexamers. TCRdb recomputed calls from the immunoSEQ multiplex PCR reads with MiXCR, one row per CDR3 protein. This repertoire shows around 23,000 distinct CDR3 sequences, roughly 93% found once; its top ten account for approximately 0.62%. CD8+ and CD4+ T cells circulating in blood were sequenced for TCR beta.

The sequenced material came from CD8+ T cells from PBMCs. The receptor comes from a human donor with Susac syndrome. The chain has TRBV6-5 and TRBJ2-3; 7 nucleotides align to TRBD2. The CDR3 is CASSLVGGADTQYF. In DNA, the CDR3 is TGTGCCAGCAGTTTAGTTGGGGGGGCAGATACGCAGTATTTT.